The 8 T cell receptor beta chains in this list originate from one sample, sequenced in a study of vaccination and CD4 T cells after COVID-19. Noted treatment: approximately 10-day PBMC culture with coronavirus spike peptide pools or control peptides (ViraFEST assay). The assay that was used to sequence DNA from cultured CD4+ T cells was the Oncomine TCR Beta short-read assay. Each CDR3 protein gets one entry after TCRdb re-called the PCR reads with MiXCR. The data contain under 5,000 distinct CDR3 sequences, about 19% of them singletons. For these TCRs, the target antigens are not known. The sample was CD4+ T cells from blood, cultured in vitro. The receptor source for this set is a human donor who had recovered from COVID-19.

This clonotype is medium-sized (0.01 to 0.1%) in the sample. The V gene is TRBV6-5, the J gene TRBJ1-6; D not certain. The ends were cut back, 4 bases at V and 1 base at J, with 14 bases in the middle. Germline V gene data show CDR1 as MNHEY and CDR2 as SVGAGI. The CDR3 spans 17 residues. CDR3 protein: CASSSLFGLSYNSPLHF. The CDR3 DNA reads TGTGCCAGCAGTTCCCTTTTTGGGCTATCCTATAATTCACCCCTCCACTTT.

This clonotype counts as medium-sized. This chain connects TRBV6-5 to TRBJ1-1; D is perhaps TRBD1 (5 bases). Germline CDR1 is MNHEY and CDR2 is SVGAGI. The ends were cut back, 4 bases at V and 7 bases at J, with 16 bases in the middle. The CDR3 has 14 amino acids. The CDR3 spells CASSFRQGSVEAFF. DNA of the CDR3: TGTGCCAGCAGTTTTCGGCAGGGCTCGGTTGAAGCTTTCTTT.

Worth noting for this clonotype: With a much larger clone just one base away, this may be a read error. This sequence joins TRBV24-1 and TRBJ1-5; tentative D call: TRBD1 (5 bases). The germline CDR1 and CDR2 sequences are KGHDR and SFDVKD. This CDR3 is built from 17 residues. CDR3 amino acids: CTTISPGIYYSNQPQHF. In DNA form, the CDR3 reads TGTACCACCATAAGCCCAGGGATATACTATAGCAATCAGCCCCAGCATTTT.

This clonotype is categorized as medium-sized. This chain links TRBV20-1 with TRBJ1-1; no reliable D call. Germline V gene sequence: CDR1 DFQATT, CDR2 SNEGSKA (reference sequence). V lost 5 bases and J 0 bases, leaving 4 bases between the germline ends. CDR3 length equals 11 residues. In DNA, the CDR3 is TGCAGTGCTCAAGTGAACACTGAAGCTTTCTTT. Translated, it gives CSAQVNTEAFF.

This clonotype is termed medium-sized. This rearrangement joins TRBV7-3 to TRBJ1-1, with no clear D. The germline gives CDR1 SGHTA, CDR2 FQGTGA. V dropped 5 bases and J dropped 1 base, with 14 bases sitting between them. The CDR3 extends over 15 amino acids. CDR3 protein: CASSLSRGGNTEAFF. CDR3 nucleotides: TGTGCCAGCAGCCTAAGTCGGGGAGGGAACACTGAAGCTTTCTTT. Using reference TRBV7-3 and TRBJ1-1 for the parts outside the CDR3, the full variable domain is GAGVSQTPSNKVTEKGKYVELRCDPISGHTALYWYRQSLGQGPEFLIYFQGTGAADDSGLPNDRFFAVRPEGSVSTLKIQRTERGDSAVYLCASSLSRGGNTEAFFGQGTRLTVV.

By proportion, this clonotype is medium-sized. The chain links TRBV2 to TRBJ1-6; D possibly corresponds to TRBD1 (6 bases). V lost 7 bases and J 7 bases, leaving 11 bases between the germline ends. The CDR3 has 13 residues. The germline gives CDR1 SNHLY, CDR2 FYNNEI. The CDR3 sequence: CASKHRENSPLHF. CDR3 nucleotides: TGTGCCAGCAAGCACAGGGAAAATTCACCCCTCCACTTT. The variable domain in full, completed from reference TRBV2 and TRBJ1-6, reads EPEVTQTPSHQVTQMGQEVILRCVPISNHLYFYWYRQILGQKVEFLVSFYNNEISEKSEIFDDQFSVERPDGSNFTLKIRSTKLEDSAMYFCASKHRENSPLHFGNGTRLTVT.

A few counts support this clonotype. The rearrangement links TRBV19 to TRBJ1-4, with D possibly TRBD1 on 5 matching bases. The V and J ends lost 3 bases and 4 bases respectively, with 12 bases between them. This CDR3 is built from 15 residues. CDR1 and CDR2 from the germline V gene are LNHDA and SQIVND (reference sequence). The CDR3 DNA reads TGTGCCAGTAGTATGGGGCAGAAGATTAATGAAAAACTGTTTTTT. Translating gives CASSMGQKINEKLFF.

This clonotype was picked up a small number of times. The chain uses TRBV7-2 and TRBJ2-7, with TRBD2 matching 9 bases. There are 14 residues in the CDR3. V shed 5 bases, J shed 4 bases, and the junction held 6 bases outside the gene matches. Germline V lookup: CDR1 SGHTA, CDR2 FQGNSA. CDR3 sequence: CASSLAGGPYEQYF. The CDR3 DNA reads as TGTGCCAGCAGCCTTGCGGGGGGGCCTTACGAGCAGTACTTC.